This TCR beta chain was recorded in a study of cytomegalovirus exposure and HLA in healthy donors. Findings and caveats of the study: According to an earlier analysis, most TCR beta V segments yielded productive rearrangements about 87% or about 30% of the time.

With respect to this clone: Its antigen is unidentified.

The CDR3 length is 15 residues. The V gene end was trimmed by 2 bases and the J gene end by 1 base; junction bases not matched to a gene: 4. Germline loops: CDR1 SGHVS, CDR2 FQNEAQ. In the PCR, 60 Vbeta and 13 Jbeta primers were used. Repertoires were generated with immunoSEQ multiplex PCR, while TCRdb's copy carries only in-frame clones and drops some. The sample has approximately 200,000 clones; approximately 83% are singletons. Sequenced sample: PBMCs. The clonotype originates from a girl aged 5 to 17 in good health and CMV-seronegative. The chain has TRBV7-8 and TRBJ1-1; TRBD1 agrees at 7 bases. The CDR3 DNA is TGTGCCAGCAGCTTAAGGGGACAGACGAACACTGAAGCTTTCTTT. It encodes CASSLRGQTNTEAFF.